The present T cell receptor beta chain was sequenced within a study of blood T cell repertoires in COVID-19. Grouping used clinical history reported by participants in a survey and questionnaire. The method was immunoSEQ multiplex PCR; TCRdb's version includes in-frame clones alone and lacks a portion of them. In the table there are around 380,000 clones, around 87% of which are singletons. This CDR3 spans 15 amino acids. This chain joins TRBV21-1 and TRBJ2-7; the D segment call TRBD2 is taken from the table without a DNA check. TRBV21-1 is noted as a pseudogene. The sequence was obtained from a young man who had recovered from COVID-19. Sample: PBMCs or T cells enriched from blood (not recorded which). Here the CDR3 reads CASSKIGDLFYEQYF. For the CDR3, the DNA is TGTGCCAGCAGCAAAATAGGAGACCTCTTCTACGAGCAGTACTTC.